This T cell receptor (beta chain) came from a study of graft-versus-host responses after intestinal transplantation. Study at large: For two to four years after anti-thymocyte globulin induction, all recipients took tacrolimus and steroids.

V was cut by 1 base and J by 3 bases, with 6 bases left in between. This CDR3 has 13 residues. Germline V lookup: CDR1 MDHEN, CDR2 SYDVKM. General study points: GvH clones occurred in recipient marrow; some first appeared in ileum or blood. The presence of high graft-versus-host to host-versus-graft clonal ratios in allografts characterized patients with graft-donor T cell macrochimerism.

Points on this clone: What it recognizes is unknown.

This table comes from immunoSEQ multiplex PCR, and its TCRdb copy is limited to in-frame clones, with some not included. The sample contains about 50,000 clones, over 90% of which appear only once. The sequences come from unstimulated CD4+ T cells sorted from spleen or lymph node cells, collected before transplant. This receptor was taken from a human donor who was the organ donor for an intestinal transplant. The rearrangement uses TRBV28 and TRBJ1-1; the D is unclear. The CDR3 reads CASSLLGYTEAFF. In DNA, the CDR3 is TGTGCCAGCAGTTTATTGGGGTACACTGAAGCTTTCTTT.